This entry concerns a single T cell receptor beta chain. The data originate from a study of T-cell reconstitution after alpha-beta-depleted transplantation in children. TCRbeta library preparation incorporated unique molecular identifiers. Via MiXCR, TCRdb re-called the PCR reads, giving one row per CDR3 protein. The sample contains about 400,000 distinct CDR3 sequences, roughly 22% of which appear only once. This sequence originates from a human donor who donated a stem cell graft to a child with acute myeloid leukemia. The specimen comprised PBMCs from the stem cell graft donor, sampled from the stem cell graft.

As DNA, the CDR3 is TGTGCCAGCAGTCAGAGACAGCCCTTCGGTGAAAAACTGTTTTTT. This encodes CASSQRQPFGEKLFF. The chain is built from TRBV25-1 and TRBJ1-4; weak D call: TRBD1 (5 bases). Deletions cut 5 bases from V and 7 bases from J, with 17 bases between. CDR1 MGHDK and CDR2 SYGVNS come from the germline V gene. The CDR3 has 15 amino acids.